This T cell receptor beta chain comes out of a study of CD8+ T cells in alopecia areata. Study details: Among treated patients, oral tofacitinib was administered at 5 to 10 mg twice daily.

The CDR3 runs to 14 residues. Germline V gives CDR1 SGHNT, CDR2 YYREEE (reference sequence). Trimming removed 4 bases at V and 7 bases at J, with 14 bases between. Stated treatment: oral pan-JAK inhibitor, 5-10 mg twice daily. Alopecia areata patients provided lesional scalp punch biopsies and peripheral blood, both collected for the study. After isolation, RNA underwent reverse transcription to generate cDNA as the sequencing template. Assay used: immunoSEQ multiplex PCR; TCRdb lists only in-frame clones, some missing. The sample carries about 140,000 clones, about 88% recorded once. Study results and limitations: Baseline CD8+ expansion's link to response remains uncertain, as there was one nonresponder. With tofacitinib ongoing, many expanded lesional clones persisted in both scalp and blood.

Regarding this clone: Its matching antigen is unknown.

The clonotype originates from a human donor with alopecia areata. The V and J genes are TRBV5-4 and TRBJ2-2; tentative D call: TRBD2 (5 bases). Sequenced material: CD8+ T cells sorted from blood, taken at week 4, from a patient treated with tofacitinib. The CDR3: CASSLGISGGELFF. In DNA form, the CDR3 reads TGTGCCAGCAGCCTCGGGATCTCCGGCGGGGAGCTGTTTTTT.